This TCR beta chain was found in a study of shared clonotypes between healthy human individuals (dated by TCRdb to 2019 to 2021). Turning to the overall study: The cohort included three men and a couple of women between 18 and 49 years of age. For each donor, three plates each were used for CD4 naive and CD4 memory, two plates were used for CD8 naive, and one plate was used for CD8 memory. The study deeply sequenced blood TCR repertoires of five healthy adults to estimate repertoire size and the extent of clonotype sharing between individuals. To increase sequencing depth and limit assay-specific biases, TCR repertoire library preparation and sequencing were carried out by different laboratories using diverse techniques. Leukapheresis yielded between about 0.85 and 9 billion PBMCs per donor. The paper's findings and limits, for the study overall: Higher generation probabilities were observed for clonotypes shared by all four sorted-subset donors than for non-shared clonotypes. Based on pairwise subsampling, the degree of clonotype sharing among donors was expected to be affected by sequencing depth. Even with the large sequencing depth, rarefaction of the sorted-subset datasets indicated that sequencing was incomplete. Naive subsets generally had larger estimated clonotype richness than memory subsets. Only blood was sampled, and tissue TCR repertoires likely differ from those in blood. Sharing across a few donors was observed for about 5% of naive CD4, less than 4% of naive CD8, around 2.5% of memory CD4, and about 0.4% of memory CD8 clonotypes. The small number of donors limited the genetic and exposure-history diversity represented.

Using the deep immunoSEQ assay, TCR CDR3 regions were amplified from genomic DNA by multiplex PCR. Genomic DNA extracted from each cell subset was distributed evenly over all wells of several immunoSEQ 96-well plates, and each plate served as one replicate. For sorted subsets, 150 to 250 ng genomic DNA, equal to 25,000 to 35,000 T cell genomes, was loaded into each replicate PCR. Purified libraries were measured with a Qubit 3.0 fluorometer, size-checked on a Bioanalyzer 2100, and measured again with the KAPA Library Quantification kit. Each immunoSEQ 96-well plate was sequenced on its own single-read 150-cycle Illumina NextSeq 550 flow cell. The source study handled its data this way. Because only junctional sequences without quality scores were contained in the immunoSEQ output, filtering matching that applied to full-length reads could not be performed. To assign V/J genes and CDR3, sequences were annotated against IMGT germline references using PyIR, a Python wrapper for IgBLAST v1.9. Reads with weak V/J assignments (E-value above 1e-6), missing CDR3, stop codons, out-of-frame junctions, or ambiguous translated residues were removed. V3J clonotypes were defined as sequences sharing an identical inferred V gene, J gene, and CDR3 amino acid sequence. To compute the percentage overlap between repertoires, the number of shared unique clonotypes was divided by the size of the smaller repertoire. Richness of each repertoire was evaluated using RTK rarefaction, the Chao1 estimator, and Recon v2.1 estimates of unobserved clonotypes. OLGA was used to compute generation probabilities for all TCRbeta clonotypes that the gDNA method yielded from several donors. The table was pulled from immuneACCESS by TCRdb, which kept in-frame rearrangements only. Such tables lose some clones; where checked, under half of the loss comes from unresolved V genes, and the rest has no known cause. D and trimming come from the DNA, and the V and J calls and clone size come from that table. The sample table lists 2 million to 3 million clones, 90% to 95% of them with a count of one. Approximately 0.37% of the sample is taken by the ten largest.

The donors were healthy, HIV-negative adults with no recently reported acute infections or vaccinations. All donors were Caucasian adults living in Nashville, Tennessee, USA. Magnetic negative selection was used to enrich CD4+ T cells, after which naive cells were positively selected on CD45RA and the negative fraction became the memory subset. Blood was obtained by leukapheresis, after which PBMCs were separated by Ficoll-Histopaque density gradient centrifugation and cryopreserved in liquid nitrogen vapor phase. Analytical flow cytometry was used to check the purity and quantity of each magnetically sorted T cell population. Genomic DNA was isolated from each sorted fraction and quantified by UV absorbance on a Nanodrop 2000c. Comment on this clone: It has no known antigen specificity. No base quality information exists; no much larger clone differs at one position.

The sequenced sample was naive CD4+ T cells from PBMCs. According to the study, the label for this sample's cell subset or site signals: CD45RA+ positively selected. This clonotype originated in a man aged 18 to 30 in good health. Some clones in this sample may be carry-over from other donors' samples.

The CDR3 here reads CASSLDTGYNGEQYF. The sequenced DNA is TGCGCCAGCAGCTTGGATACAGGGTATAATGGAGAGCAGTACTTC. The rearranged segments are TRBV5-1 and TRBJ2-7, with a weak D call of TRBD1 (6 bases match). The CDR3 spans 15 residues, from the cysteine through the phenylalanine. Only the CDR3 portion is preserved as DNA: 45 bases, with reading frame beginning at the first base. In the germline V gene, CDR1 corresponds to SGHRS and CDR2 to YFSETQ. Between the V and J ends, shortened by 0 bases and 7 bases respectively, the junction contains 17 bases.